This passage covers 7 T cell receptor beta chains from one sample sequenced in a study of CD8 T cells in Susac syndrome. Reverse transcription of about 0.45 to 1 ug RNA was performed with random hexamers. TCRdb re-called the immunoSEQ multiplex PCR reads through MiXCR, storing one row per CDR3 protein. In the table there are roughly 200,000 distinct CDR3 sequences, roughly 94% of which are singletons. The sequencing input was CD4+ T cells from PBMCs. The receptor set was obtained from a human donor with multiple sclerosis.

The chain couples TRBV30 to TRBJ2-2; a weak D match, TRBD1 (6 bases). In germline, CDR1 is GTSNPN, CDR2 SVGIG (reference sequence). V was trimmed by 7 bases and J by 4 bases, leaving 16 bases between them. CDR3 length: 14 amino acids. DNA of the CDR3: TGTGCCTTTGACCCACAGGGATTCACCGGGGAGCTGTTTTTT. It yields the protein CAFDPQGFTGELFF.

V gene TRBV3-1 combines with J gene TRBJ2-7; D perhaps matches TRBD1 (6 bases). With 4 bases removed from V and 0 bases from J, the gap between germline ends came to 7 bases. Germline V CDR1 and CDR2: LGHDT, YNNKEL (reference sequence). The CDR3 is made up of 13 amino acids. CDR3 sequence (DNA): TGTGCCAGCAGCCCCAGGGGCTCCTACGAGCAGTACGTC. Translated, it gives CASSPRGSYEQYV.

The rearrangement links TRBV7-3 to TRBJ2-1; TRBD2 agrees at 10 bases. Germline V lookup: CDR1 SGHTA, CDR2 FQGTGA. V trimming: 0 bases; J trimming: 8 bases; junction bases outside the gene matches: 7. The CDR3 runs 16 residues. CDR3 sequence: CASSLTSLAGVDEQFF. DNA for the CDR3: TGTGCCAGCAGCTTAACGAGCCTAGCGGGGGTTGATGAGCAGTTCTTC.

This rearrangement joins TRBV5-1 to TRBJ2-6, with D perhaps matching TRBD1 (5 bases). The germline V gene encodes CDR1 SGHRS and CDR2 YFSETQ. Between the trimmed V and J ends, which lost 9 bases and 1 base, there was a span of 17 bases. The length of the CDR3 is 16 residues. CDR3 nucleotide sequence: TGCGCCACGGCGACGCAGGGAATGTCTGGGGCCAACGTCCTGACTTTC. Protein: CATATQGMSGANVLTF.

The CDR3 reads CASSFLGGQPQHF. CDR3 DNA sequence: TGCGCCAGCAGCTTTCTAGGCGGGCAGCCCCAGCATTTT. The J gene is TRBJ1-5, the V gene TRBV5-1; D unclear. V gave up 2 bases and J gave up 7 bases, with 10 bases separating them. The CDR3 has 13 residues. Germline V gene data show CDR1 as SGHRS and CDR2 as YFSETQ.

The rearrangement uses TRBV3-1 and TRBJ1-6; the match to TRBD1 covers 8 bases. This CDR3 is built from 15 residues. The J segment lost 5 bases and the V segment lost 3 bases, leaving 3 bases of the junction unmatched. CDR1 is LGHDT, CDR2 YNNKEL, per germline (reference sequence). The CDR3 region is CASSHGQGDNSPLHF. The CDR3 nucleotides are TGTGCCAGCAGCCACGGACAGGGTGATAATTCACCCCTCCACTTT.

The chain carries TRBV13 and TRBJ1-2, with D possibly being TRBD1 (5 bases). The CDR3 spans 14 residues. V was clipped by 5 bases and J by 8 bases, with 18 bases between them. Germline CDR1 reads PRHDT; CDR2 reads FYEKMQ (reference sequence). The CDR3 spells CASSARGTPTGYTF. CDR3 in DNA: TGTGCCAGCAGCGCTAGGGGCACCCCAACGGGCTACACCTTC.